This T cell receptor (beta chain) was recorded in a study of CD8 T cells in ankylosing spondylitis. Using its own MiXCR run on the 5' RACE reads, TCRdb lists one record per CDR3 protein. The sample holds more than 300,000 distinct CDR3 sequences; less than 9.5% are singletons and the top ten take 13% to 15%. Study observations and caveats: Matched ankylosing spondylitis synovial fluid reportedly showed significant enrichment of disease-linked clones. A TCR beta motif of about 8 highly homologous variants appeared characteristic of ankylosing spondylitis blood.

This clonotype was seen a handful of times. The antigen is undetermined. This TCR was recovered from a male donor with ankylosing spondylitis. The sample comprised blood, either unsorted or a sorted T cell fraction (not recorded which).

The CDR3 spells CASSQDESWGRQPQHF. CDR3 sequence (DNA): TGCGCCAGCAGCCAAGATGAAAGCTGGGGAAGGCAGCCCCAGCATTTT. The chain links TRBV4-1 to TRBJ1-5, with D unclear. V was trimmed by 0 bases and J by 7 bases, leaving 16 bases between them. This CDR3 has 16 residues. Germline V lookup: CDR1 MGHRA, CDR2 YSYEKL.